Listed below are T cell receptor beta chains from one sample, sequenced in a study of cytomegalovirus exposure and HLA in healthy donors. Repertoires were generated with immunoSEQ multiplex PCR, while TCRdb's copy carries only in-frame clones and drops some. This table has about 200,000 clones, more than 70% appearing once. The specimen was PBMCs. The receptor source for this set is a woman aged 40 to 50 in good health and CMV-seronegative. The CDR3 runs from the conserved cysteine through the conserved F or W. The order of the fields is clone size, J gene, D gene, V gene, CDR3 protein, CDR3 DNA. The D gene is left open where the match is weak. Not every row has a clone size; where given, it reads once, few, many or a size class.

clone size: NA
J gene: TRBJ1-2
D gene: TRBD1
V gene: TRBV18
CDR3 protein: CASSRADRVGNDGYTF
CDR3 DNA: TGTGCCAGCTCCCGAGCTGACAGGGTTGGCAACGATGGCTACACCTTC

clone size: NA
J gene: TRBJ2-5
D gene: TRBD2
V gene: TRBV18
CDR3 protein: CASSPGGLAGETQYF
CDR3 DNA: TGTGCCAGCTCACCGGGGGGACTAGCGGGTGAGACCCAGTACTTC

clone size: NA
J gene: TRBJ2-7
D gene: TRBD2
V gene: TRBV10-3
CDR3 protein: CAISLAVSGSSHEQYF
CDR3 DNA: TGTGCCATCAGTCTCGCCGTAAGCGGGAGTAGCCACGAGCAGTACTTC

clone size: NA
J gene: TRBJ2-1
D gene: TRBD1
V gene: TRBV11-3
CDR3 protein: CASSYPGQYNEQFF
CDR3 DNA: TGTGCCAGCAGCTATCCGGGACAGTACAATGAGCAGTTCTTC

clone size: NA
J gene: TRBJ2-1
D gene: TRBD2
V gene: TRBV9
CDR3 protein: CASSVASGVTDEQFF
CDR3 DNA: TGTGCCAGCAGCGTAGCTAGCGGGGTCACCGATGAGCAGTTCTTC

clone size: once
J gene: TRBJ2-3
D gene: NA
V gene: TRBV19
CDR3 protein: CASNIGGYTQYF
CDR3 DNA: TGTGCCAGTAACATTGGAGGTTATACGCAGTATTTT

clone size: NA
J gene: TRBJ1-5
D gene: NA
V gene: TRBV7-2
CDR3 protein: CASSLPGGRSQPQHF
CDR3 DNA: TGTGCCAGCAGCTTACCGGGGGGTCGGAGTCAGCCCCAGCATTTT

clone size: NA
J gene: TRBJ1-2
D gene: TRBD1
V gene: TRBV30
CDR3 protein: CAWRGTGAGGYTF
CDR3 DNA: TGTGCCTGGAGGGGGACAGGGGCGGGGGGCTACACCTTC

clone size: NA
J gene: TRBJ1-2
D gene: TRBD1
V gene: TRBV19
CDR3 protein: CASSDDREISYGYTF
CDR3 DNA: TGTGCCAGTAGTGACGACAGGGAAATCTCTTATGGCTACACCTTC

clone size: NA
J gene: TRBJ1-1
D gene: NA
V gene: TRBV7-8
CDR3 protein: CASSSGVNTEAFF
CDR3 DNA: TGTGCCAGCAGCTCCGGGGTTAACACTGAAGCTTTCTTT

clone size: NA
J gene: TRBJ1-5
D gene: NA
V gene: TRBV5-6
CDR3 protein: CASSLGGVNQPQHF
CDR3 DNA: TGTGCCAGCAGCTTAGGGGGTGTCAATCAGCCCCAGCATTTT

clone size: NA
J gene: TRBJ1-4
D gene: NA
V gene: TRBV5-1
CDR3 protein: CASSLAGTTNEKLFF
CDR3 DNA: TGCGCCAGCAGCTTGGCGGGAACAACTAATGAAAAACTGTTTTTT

clone size: NA
J gene: TRBJ2-3
D gene: NA
V gene: TRBV5-1
CDR3 protein: CASSLDGSSADTQYF
CDR3 DNA: TGCGCCAGCAGCTTGGATGGGTCTAGCGCAGATACGCAGTATTTT

clone size: NA
J gene: TRBJ1-2
D gene: TRBD1
V gene: TRBV18
CDR3 protein: CASSIRRDSNYGYTF
CDR3 DNA: TGTGCCAGCTCAATACGAAGGGACAGCAACTATGGCTACACCTTC

clone size: NA
J gene: TRBJ1-1
D gene: TRBD1
V gene: TRBV28
CDR3 protein: CASSYPHAGGTEAFF
CDR3 DNA: TGTGCCAGCAGCTATCCTCATGCAGGGGGCACTGAAGCTTTCTTT

clone size: NA
J gene: TRBJ1-2
D gene: NA
V gene: TRBV30
CDR3 protein: CAWSVGEYGYTF
CDR3 DNA: TGTGCCTGGAGTGTAGGGGAATATGGCTACACCTTC

clone size: few
J gene: TRBJ2-3
D gene: NA
V gene: TRBV7-2
CDR3 protein: CASSSDYLNTQYF
CDR3 DNA: TGTGCCAGCAGCTCGGACTATTTAAATACGCAGTATTTT